Listed below are T cell receptor beta chains from one sample, sequenced in a study of blood T cell repertoires in COVID-19. Only in-frame clones appear in the TCRdb table, and some are missing; sequencing was by immunoSEQ multiplex PCR. The repertoire holds about 220,000 clones, approximately 90% seen once, with about 4% in the top ten. The source material was PBMCs or T cells enriched from blood (not recorded which). These receptor sequences come from a woman aged 35 to 49 with acute COVID-19. The CDR3 runs from the conserved cysteine through the conserved F or W. The order of the fields is CDR3 protein, J gene, V gene.

CDR3: CASSPSGTEAFF; J: TRBJ1-1; V: TRBV9
CDR3: CATSDGQWRETQYF; J: TRBJ2-5; V: TRBV24-1
CDR3: CASSLDSASNQPQHF; J: TRBJ1-5; V: TRBV7-9
CDR3: CSVDSGGDQKYEQYF; J: TRBJ2-7; V: TRBV29-1
CDR3: CASSLGGPHEQFF; J: TRBJ2-1; V: TRBV7-9
CDR3: CASSPSRGKGAAYGYTF; J: TRBJ1-2; V: TRBV4-1
CDR3: CASSSSGGETQYF; J: TRBJ2-5; V: TRBV6-5
CDR3: CASSWNSDRGTEAFF; J: TRBJ1-1; V: TRBV7-3
CDR3: CASSRDRANSPLHF; J: TRBJ1-6; V: TRBV27
CDR3: CASSDSGSQAPDEQFF; J: TRBJ2-1; V: TRBV6-4
CDR3: CASSIGGNTGELFF; J: TRBJ2-2; V: TRBV27
CDR3: CASSLRTSGVSTDTQYF; J: TRBJ2-3; V: TRBV7-3
CDR3: CASSQRGANEKLFF; J: TRBJ1-4; V: TRBV3-1/TRBV3-2
CDR3: CSVETGHGYTF; J: TRBJ1-2; V: TRBV29-1
CDR3: CSVRTGAGNTIYF; J: TRBJ1-3; V: TRBV29-1
CDR3: CASSDRVGGSEAFF; J: TRBJ1-1; V: TRBV2
CDR3: CASSLSRGPDTGELFF; J: TRBJ2-2; V: TRBV11-3
CDR3: CAWTPGTNYGYTF; J: TRBJ1-2; V: TRBV30
CDR3: CASSEGQGGSPLHF; J: TRBJ1-6; V: TRBV7-9
CDR3: CAWSVLGYYTF; J: TRBJ1-2; V: TRBV30
CDR3: CAAGQPYRETQYF; J: TRBJ2-5; V: TRBV28
CDR3: CASSPGTGTYEQYF; J: TRBJ2-7; V: TRBV19
CDR3: CASSRRDRGSYGYTF; J: TRBJ1-2; V: TRBV5-4
CDR3: CASSPPLRRGVTDTQYF; J: TRBJ2-3; V: TRBV19